The clone carrying this TCR beta chain has only a few counts. The record originates from a study of blood T cell repertoires in COVID-19. Study at large: Acute and convalescent COVID-19 specimens originated in the United States, Italy and Spain. Sources were T cells, B-cell-depleted T cells, or PBMCs; the material itself was cDNA or gDNA.

The germline V gene encodes CDR1 MNHNS and CDR2 SASEGT. V shed 2 bases and J shed 3 bases, with 5 bases lying between them. The CDR3 length is 13 residues. In the study's own analysis: Estimated nucleated cell counts came from reference gene primer amplification. Data came from immunoSEQ multiplex PCR; TCRdb stores just in-frame clones and leaves some out. The V and J calls and clone size were taken over from that table, and D and trimming were inferred from the DNA. The table records about 190,000 clones, around three quarters of them present only once. The sequenced material came from peripheral blood. This sequence originates from a man in his 60s with active or convalescent COVID-19. The chain is built from TRBV6-1 and TRBJ2-1; unclear D gene. The CDR3 nucleotides read TGTGCCAGCAGTGAAACCGGCTACAATGAGCAGTTCTTC. This translates into CASSETGYNEQFF.